This TCR beta chain was identified during a study of T cell responses to AZD1222 COVID-19 vaccine. Findings and caveats of the study: Clonal diversity was possibly underestimated; the donors were predominantly white British and more often female. There were vaccine-associated CD4 TCRs across spike, dominant at 160-218 and 743-854.

Comment on this clone: Its specificity is not known.

V dropped 2 bases and J dropped 7 bases, with 11 bases sitting between them. The length of the CDR3 is 13 residues. Assay: immunoSEQ multiplex PCR; the TCRdb copy retains only in-frame clones and omits some. In the table there are 150,000 to 180,000 clones, 85% to 90% of which are singletons. The chain combines TRBV12-3 or TRBV12-4 with TRBJ1-2, with a possible D match to TRBD1 (5 bases). This sequence was found in an adult in good health. The sample was peripheral blood, taken on day 0 of MenACWY control vaccination. The chain's CDR3 is CASSLRGASGYTF. CDR3 coding DNA: TGTGCCAGCAGTTTAAGAGGGGCCTCTGGCTACACCTTC.